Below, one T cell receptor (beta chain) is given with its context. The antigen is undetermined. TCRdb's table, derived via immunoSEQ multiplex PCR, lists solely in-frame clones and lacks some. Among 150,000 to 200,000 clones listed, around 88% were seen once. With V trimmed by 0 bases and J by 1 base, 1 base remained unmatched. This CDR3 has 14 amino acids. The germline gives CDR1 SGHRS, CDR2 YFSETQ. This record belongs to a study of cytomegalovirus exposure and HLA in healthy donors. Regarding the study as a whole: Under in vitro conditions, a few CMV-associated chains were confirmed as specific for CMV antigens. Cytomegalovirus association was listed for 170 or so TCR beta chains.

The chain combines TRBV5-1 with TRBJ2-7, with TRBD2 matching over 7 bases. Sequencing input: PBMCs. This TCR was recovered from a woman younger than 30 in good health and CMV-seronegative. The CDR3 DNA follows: TGCGCCAGCAGCTTGGTGGGGGGGTCCTACGAGCAGTACTTC. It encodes CASSLVGGSYEQYF.